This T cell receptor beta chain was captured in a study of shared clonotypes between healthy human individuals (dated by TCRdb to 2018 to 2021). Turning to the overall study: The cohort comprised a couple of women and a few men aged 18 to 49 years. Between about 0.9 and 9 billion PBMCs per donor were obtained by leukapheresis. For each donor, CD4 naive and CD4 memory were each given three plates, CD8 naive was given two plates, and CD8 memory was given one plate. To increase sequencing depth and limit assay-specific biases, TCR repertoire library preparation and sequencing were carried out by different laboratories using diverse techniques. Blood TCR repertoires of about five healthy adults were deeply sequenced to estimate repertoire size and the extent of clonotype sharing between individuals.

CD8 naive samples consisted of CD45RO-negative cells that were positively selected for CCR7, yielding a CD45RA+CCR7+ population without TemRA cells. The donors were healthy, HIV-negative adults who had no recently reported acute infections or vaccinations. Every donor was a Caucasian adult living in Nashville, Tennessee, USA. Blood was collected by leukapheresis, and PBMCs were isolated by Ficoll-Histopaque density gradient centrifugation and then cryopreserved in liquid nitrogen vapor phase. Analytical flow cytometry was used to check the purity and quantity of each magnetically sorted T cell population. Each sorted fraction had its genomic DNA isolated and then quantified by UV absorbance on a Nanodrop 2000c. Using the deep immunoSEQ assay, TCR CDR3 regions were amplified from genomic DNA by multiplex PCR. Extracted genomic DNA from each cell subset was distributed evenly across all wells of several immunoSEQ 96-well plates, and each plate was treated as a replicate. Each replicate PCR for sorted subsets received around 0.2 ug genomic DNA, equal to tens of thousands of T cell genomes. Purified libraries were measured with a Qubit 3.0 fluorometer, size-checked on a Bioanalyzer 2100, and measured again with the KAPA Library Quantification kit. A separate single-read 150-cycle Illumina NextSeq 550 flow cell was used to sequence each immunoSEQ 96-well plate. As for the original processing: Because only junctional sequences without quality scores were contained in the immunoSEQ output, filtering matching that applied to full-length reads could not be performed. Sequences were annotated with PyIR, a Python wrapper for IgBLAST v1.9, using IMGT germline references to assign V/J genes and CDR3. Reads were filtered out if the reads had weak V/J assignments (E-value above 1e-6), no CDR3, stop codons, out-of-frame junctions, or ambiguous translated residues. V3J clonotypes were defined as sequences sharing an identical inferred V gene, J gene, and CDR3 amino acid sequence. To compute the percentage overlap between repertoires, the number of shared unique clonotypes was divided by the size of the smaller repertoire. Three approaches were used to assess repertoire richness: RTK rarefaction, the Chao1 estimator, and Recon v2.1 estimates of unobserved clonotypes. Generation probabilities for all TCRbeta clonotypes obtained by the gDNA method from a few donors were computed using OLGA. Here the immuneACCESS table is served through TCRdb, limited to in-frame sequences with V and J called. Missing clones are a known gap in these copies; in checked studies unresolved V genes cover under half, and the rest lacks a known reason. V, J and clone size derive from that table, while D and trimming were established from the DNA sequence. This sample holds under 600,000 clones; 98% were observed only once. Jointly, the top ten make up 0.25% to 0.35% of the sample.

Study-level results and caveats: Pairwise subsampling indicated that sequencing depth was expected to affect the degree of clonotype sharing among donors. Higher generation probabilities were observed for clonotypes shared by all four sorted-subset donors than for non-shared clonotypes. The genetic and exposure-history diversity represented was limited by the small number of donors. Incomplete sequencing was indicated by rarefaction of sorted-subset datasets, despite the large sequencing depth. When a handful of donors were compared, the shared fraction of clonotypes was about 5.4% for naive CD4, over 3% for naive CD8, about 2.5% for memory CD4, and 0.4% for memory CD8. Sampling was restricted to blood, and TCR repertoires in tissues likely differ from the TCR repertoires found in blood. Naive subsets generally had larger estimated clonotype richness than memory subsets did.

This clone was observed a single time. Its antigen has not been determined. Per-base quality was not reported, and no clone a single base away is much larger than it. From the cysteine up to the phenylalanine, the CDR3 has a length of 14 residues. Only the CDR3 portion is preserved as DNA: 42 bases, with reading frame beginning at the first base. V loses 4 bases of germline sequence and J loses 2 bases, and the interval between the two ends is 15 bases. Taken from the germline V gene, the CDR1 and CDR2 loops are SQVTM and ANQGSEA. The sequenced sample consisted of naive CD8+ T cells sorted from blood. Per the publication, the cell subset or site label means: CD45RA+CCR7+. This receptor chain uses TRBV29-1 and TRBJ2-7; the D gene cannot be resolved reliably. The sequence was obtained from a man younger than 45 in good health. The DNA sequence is TGCAGCGTTGTTCTGCCCGGCCTCCCCTACGAGCAGTACTTC. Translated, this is CSVVLPGLPYEQYF.